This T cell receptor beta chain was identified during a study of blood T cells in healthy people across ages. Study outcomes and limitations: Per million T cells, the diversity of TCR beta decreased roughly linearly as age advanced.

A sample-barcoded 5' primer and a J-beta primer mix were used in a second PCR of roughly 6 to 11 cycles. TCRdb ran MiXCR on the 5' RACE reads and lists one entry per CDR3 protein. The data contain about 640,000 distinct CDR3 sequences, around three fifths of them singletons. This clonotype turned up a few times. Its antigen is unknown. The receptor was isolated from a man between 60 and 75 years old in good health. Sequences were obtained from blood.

CDR3 sequence reads: CASSQELAAYNEQFF. The CDR3, as DNA: TGCGCCAGCAGCCAAGAACTAGCGGCGTACAATGAGCAGTTCTTC. This chain joins TRBV4-1 and TRBJ2-1; the match to TRBD2 covers 8 bases. The germline V gene encodes CDR1 MGHRA and CDR2 YSYEKL. The CDR3 totals 15 residues. V lost 0 bases and J lost 4; bases outside the gene matches: 2.